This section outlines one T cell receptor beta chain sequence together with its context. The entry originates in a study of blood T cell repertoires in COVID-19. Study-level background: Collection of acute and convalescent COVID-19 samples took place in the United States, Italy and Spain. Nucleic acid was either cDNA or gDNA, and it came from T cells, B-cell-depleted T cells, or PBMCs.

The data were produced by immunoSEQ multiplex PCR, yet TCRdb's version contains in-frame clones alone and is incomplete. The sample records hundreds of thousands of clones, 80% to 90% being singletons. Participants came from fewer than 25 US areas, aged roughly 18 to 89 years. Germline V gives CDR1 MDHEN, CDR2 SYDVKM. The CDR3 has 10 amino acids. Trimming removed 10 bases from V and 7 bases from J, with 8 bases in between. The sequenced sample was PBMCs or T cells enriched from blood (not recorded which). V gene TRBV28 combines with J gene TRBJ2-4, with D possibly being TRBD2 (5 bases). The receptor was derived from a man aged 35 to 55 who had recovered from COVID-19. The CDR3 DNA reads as TGTGCCATCGGGGTGAACATTCAGTACTTC. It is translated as CAIGVNIQYF.